Listed here is a single TCR beta chain. Its antigen remains unknown. Germline assignment: CDR1 LNHNV and CDR2 YYDKDF (reference sequence). The CDR3 sequence is 15 residues long. V was clipped by 1 base and J by 7 bases, with 16 bases between them. This sample is part of a study of glioma-infiltrating T cells after dendritic cell vaccination. Study context: Three intradermal dendritic cell vaccine injections were given every two weeks.

Study-level points and caveats: Patients with more pretreatment TILs had longer time to progression and survival.

Data came from immunoSEQ multiplex PCR; TCRdb stores just in-frame clones and leaves some out. The repertoire has about 49,000 clones, roughly 85% of them found once; the top ten carry approximately 10%. This chain links TRBV15 with TRBJ1-2, with D perhaps TRBD1 (6 bases). The starting material was blood, obtained before dendritic cell vaccination. The TCR sequence derives from a human donor with glioblastoma. CDR3 nucleotides: TGTGCCACCAGCAGAGGAGGGGGATCCTTGGGTGGCTACACCTTC. The encoded protein is CATSRGGGSLGGYTF.